These 29 T cell receptor beta chains share one sample of origin, sequenced in a study of cytomegalovirus exposure and HLA in healthy donors. PCR involved 60 Vbeta and 13 Jbeta primers. Libraries were prepared by immunoSEQ multiplex PCR; TCRdb keeps only in-frame clonotypes and omits some of them. The table has about 190,000 clones, more than 75% seen once. Sequencing input: PBMCs. Every receptor here comes from a woman between 45 and 60 years old in good health and CMV-seronegative.

The chain recombines TRBV6-5 with TRBJ1-1; possibly TRBD1 for D (6 bases). This CDR3 region has 12 residues. Germline lookup yields CDR1 MNHEY and CDR2 SVGAGI. V was cut by 2 bases and J by 8 bases, with 9 bases left in between. The CDR3 loop is CASSYAGQEAFF. CDR3 sequence (DNA): TGTGCCAGCAGTTACGCAGGACAGGAAGCTTTCTTT.

This clone has only one observation. V usage is TRBV7-2 and J usage is TRBJ2-7; TRBD1 is a possible D gene (6 bases). The V and J ends lost 5 bases and 1 base respectively, with 12 bases between them. Per the germline V gene, CDR1 is SGHTA and CDR2 is FQGNSA. This CDR3 is built from 14 residues. CDR3 sequence (DNA): TGTGCCAGCAGCCCAGACAGGATTTCCTACGAGCAGTACTTC. It codes for CASSPDRISYEQYF.

V and J are TRBV18 and TRBJ2-6, with 9 bases identical to TRBD1. With 6 bases clipped from V and 0 bases from J, the junction kept 6 bases outside the gene matches. From germline, CDR1 is KGHSH and CDR2 LQKENI. This CDR3 has 17 amino acids. The CDR3 DNA is TGTGCCAGCTCGCTCGACAGGGGGAACTCTGGGGCCAACGTCCTGACTTTC. Protein sequence: CASSLDRGNSGANVLTF.

The genes are TRBV5-1 and TRBJ1-5, with 7 bases fitting TRBD1. Germline V gives CDR1 SGHRS, CDR2 YFSETQ. The V and J ends lost 0 bases and 2 bases, in that order; junction bases with no gene match: 8. The CDR3 has 17 residues. Written as DNA, the CDR3 is TGCGCCAGCAGCTTGGGATATGGACAGGAGGGCAATCAGCCCCAGCATTTT. Its translation: CASSLGYGQEGNQPQHF.

The V gene is TRBV5-4, the J gene TRBJ2-1; 15 nucleotides align to TRBD2. The CDR3 covers 16 residues. CDR1 is SGHNT, CDR2 YYREEE, per germline (reference sequence). J lost 9 bases, V lost 4 bases, and 8 bases had no gene match. The chain's CDR3 is CASSPGLAGGEGEQFF. CDR3 nucleotides: TGTGCCAGCAGCCCCGGACTAGCGGGGGGGGAAGGTGAGCAGTTCTTC.

Only a few counts were recorded for this clone. This chain links TRBV7-9 with TRBJ1-1; 7 nucleotides match TRBD1. CDR3 length equals 14 residues. Germline loops: CDR1 SEHNR, CDR2 FQNEAQ (reference sequence). The CDR3: CASGPGGMNTEAFF. CDR3 nucleotides: TGTGCTAGCGGCCCAGGGGGGATGAACACTGAAGCTTTCTTT. Using reference TRBV7-9 and TRBJ1-1 for the parts outside the CDR3, the full variable domain is DTGVSQNPRHKITKRGQNVTFRCDPISEHNRLYWYRQTLGQGPEFLTYFQNEAQLEKSRLLSDRFSAERPKGSFSTLEIQRTEQGDSAMYLCASGPGGMNTEAFFGQGTRLTVV.

The chain has TRBV28 and TRBJ2-1; TRBD2 agrees at 11 bases. Looked up from germline, CDR1 is MDHEN and CDR2 is SYDVKM. The trim removed 6 bases at V and 4 bases at J, leaving 8 bases unmatched. CDR3 length: 16 residues. CDR3 loop: CASRIRLAGPYNEQFF. The DNA for the CDR3 is TGTGCCAGCAGAATACGACTAGCGGGACCATACAATGAGCAGTTCTTC.

This chain uses TRBV9 with TRBJ2-1, with TRBD2 matching over 9 bases. The trim removed 0 bases at V and 9 bases at J, leaving 10 bases unmatched. This CDR3 is built from 16 residues. Germline loops: CDR1 SGDLS, CDR2 YYNGEE. The CDR3 DNA reads TGTGCCAGCAGCGTAGTTCCTAGCGGGGCCCCAGGTGAGCAGTTCTTC. Its translation: CASSVVPSGAPGEQFF.

The CDR3 loop is CASTGDNYGYTF. CDR3 bases: TGCGCCAGCACGGGGGATAACTATGGCTACACCTTC. This chain uses TRBV5-1 with TRBJ1-2; a weak D match, TRBD1 (5 bases). The ends were cut back, 6 bases at V and 1 base at J, with 7 bases in the middle. This CDR3 region has 12 residues. CDR1 and CDR2 (germline): SGHRS, YFSETQ.

This rearrangement joins TRBV9 to TRBJ2-3, with D unclear. Germline CDR1 reads SGDLS; CDR2 reads YYNGEE. This CDR3 spans 13 amino acids. Trimming left V 2 bases short and J 2 bases short, with 6 bases between. The chain's CDR3 is CASSVRDTDTQYF. The CDR3, as DNA: TGTGCCAGCAGCGTCCGAGACACAGATACGCAGTATTTT.

This rearrangement joins TRBV5-4 to TRBJ2-1; D perhaps matches TRBD2 (6 bases). The CDR3 loop spans 15 amino acids. Germline V CDR1 and CDR2: SGHNT, YYREEE (reference sequence). V was trimmed by 4 bases and J by 6 bases, leaving 17 bases between them. DNA for the CDR3: TGTGCCAGCAGCCCCCCCCCGGGAGCGGGCAATGAGCAGTTCTTC. Its protein product is CASSPPPGAGNEQFF. The complete variable domain, with remaining parts taken from reference TRBV5-4 and TRBJ2-1, reads ETGVTQSPTHLIKTRGQQVTLRCSSQSGHNTVSWYQQALGQGPQFIFQYYREEENGRGNFPPRFSGLQFPNYSSELNVNALELDDSALYLCASSPPPGAGNEQFFGPGTRLTVL.

The chain couples TRBV4-1 to TRBJ2-1, with D possibly being TRBD2 (6 bases). The CDR3 is made up of 17 amino acids. Germline V gene sequence: CDR1 MGHRA, CDR2 YSYEKL. V shed 3 bases and J shed 2 bases, with 17 bases lying between them. CDR3 in amino acids: CASSHLGGGVAYNEQFF. DNA of the CDR3: TGCGCCAGCAGCCACTTGGGTGGAGGGGTAGCCTACAATGAGCAGTTCTTC.

This sequence joins TRBV19 and TRBJ1-2; D might be TRBD1 (6 bases). This CDR3 has 16 residues. V was pared by 8 bases and J by 4 bases, with 23 bases between. Germline V gene data show CDR1 as LNHDA and CDR2 as SQIVND (reference sequence). Written as DNA, the CDR3 is TGTGCCAGTCTACCGACAGGCGCCTCGGGGATCTATGGCTACACCTTC. It encodes CASLPTGASGIYGYTF. Combining the CDR3 with reference TRBV19 and TRBJ1-2 gives the whole variable domain DGGITQSPKYLFRKEGQNVTLSCEQNLNHDAMYWYRQDPGQGLRLIYYSQIVNDFQKGDIAEGYSVSREKKESFPLTVTSAQKNPTAFYLCASLPTGASGIYGYTFGSGTRLTVV.

V and J are TRBV27 and TRBJ1-4, with D maybe TRBD1 (6 bases). V lost 2 bases, J lost 0 bases, and 19 bases lay in between. This CDR3 has 19 residues. Germline V gene sequence: CDR1 MNHEY, CDR2 SMNVEV (reference sequence). The CDR3 DNA reads TGTGCCAGCAGTTTAAGGGGGACGCCCTCTAGGCCAACTAATGAAAAACTGTTTTTT. Its protein is CASSLRGTPSRPTNEKLFF.

The chain combines TRBV7-3 with TRBJ2-5; 9 bases line up with TRBD1. The trim removed 4 bases at V and 4 bases at J, leaving 7 bases unmatched. CDR3 length: 15 amino acids. Germline V gene sequence: CDR1 SGHTA, CDR2 FQGTGA. CDR3 sequence reads: CASSSGTGRAETQYF. The DNA for the CDR3 is TGTGCCAGCAGCTCTGGGACAGGGAGGGCAGAGACCCAGTACTTC.

The rearrangement links TRBV5-6 to TRBJ2-7, with D possibly matching TRBD1 (5 bases). The CDR3 sequence is 14 residues long. Per the germline V gene, CDR1 is SGHDT and CDR2 is YYEEEE. The V and J ends lost 4 bases and 2 bases respectively, with 13 bases between them. The CDR3 protein is CASSLWGRAYEQYF. The CDR3 coding sequence is TGTGCCAGCAGCCTGTGGGGCAGGGCCTACGAGCAGTACTTC.

V gene TRBV7-2 combines with J gene TRBJ1-6, with 11 bases that match TRBD1. CDR3 length: 18 residues. Germline assignment: CDR1 SGHTA and CDR2 FQGNSA. V dropped 5 bases and J dropped 7; count of bases not matched to a gene: 13. As DNA, the CDR3 is TGTGCCAGCAGCGCAGCACCGTACCGGGACAGGGGGAATTCACCCCTCCACTTT. The encoded protein is CASSAAPYRDRGNSPLHF.

The rearrangement links TRBV6-1 to TRBJ1-2; 10 positions match TRBD1. The CDR3 has 13 amino acids. From germline, CDR1 is MNHNS and CDR2 SASEGT. The trim removed 6 bases at V and 7 bases at J, leaving 5 bases unmatched. The DNA of the CDR3 is TGTGCCAGCAGCTTAGACAGGGGGCCTGGCTACACCTTC. As protein: CASSLDRGPGYTF.

V and J are TRBV7-2 and TRBJ1-2; no firm D call. Germline values: CDR1 SGHTA, CDR2 FQGNSA. Trimming pared 1 base from V and 8 bases from J, leaving 8 bases between. The CDR3 is made up of 12 amino acids. The CDR3 loop is CASSLGFRGYTF. Here the CDR3 DNA reads TGTGCCAGCAGCTTAGGTTTCAGGGGCTACACCTTC.

A few counts support this clone. The chain couples TRBV5-1 to TRBJ2-2; D is perhaps TRBD2 (6 bases). This CDR3 contains 16 residues. Trimming removed 1 base from V and 0 bases from J, with 10 bases in between. Germline-derived CDR1 and CDR2 are SGHRS and YFSETQ. The CDR3 sequence is CASSLRGGTNTGELFF. Written as DNA, the CDR3 is TGCGCCAGCAGCTTGAGGGGCGGGACGAACACCGGGGAGCTGTTTTTT.

The J gene is TRBJ1-1, the V gene TRBV27, with TRBD1 matching over 7 bases. J was trimmed by 0 bases and V by 5 bases; bases with no gene match: 15. The germline gives CDR1 MNHEY, CDR2 SMNVEV (reference sequence). This CDR3 comprises 18 residues. CDR3 bases: TGTGCCAGCAGTACAAACAGGGGATTAGGGGAGATGAACACTGAAGCTTTCTTT. It is translated as CASSTNRGLGEMNTEAFF.

The J gene is TRBJ2-3, the V gene TRBV6-6, with 7 bases lining up with TRBD2. Germline-derived CDR1 and CDR2 are MNHNY and SVGAGI (reference sequence). The CDR3 totals 13 residues. Trimming cost V 7 bases and J 2 bases; bases outside gene matches: 3. This chain's CDR3 is CASIGRATDTQYF. The CDR3 coding sequence is TGTGCCAGCATTGGGAGGGCCACAGATACGCAGTATTTT.

The chain joins TRBV9 to TRBJ2-3; TRBD2 aligns across 13 bases. V trimming: 0 bases; J trimming: 1 base; junction bases outside the gene matches: 5. CDR1 is SGDLS, CDR2 YYNGEE, per germline. This CDR3 region has 18 residues. The CDR3 bases are TGTGCCAGCAGCGTAGCTACAACTAGCGGGAGGGGCACAGATACGCAGTATTTT. Translation: CASSVATTSGRGTDTQYF.

This chain links TRBV5-5 with TRBJ1-6, with D possibly TRBD1 on 5 matching bases. Germline CDR1 and CDR2: SGHKS and YYEKEE (reference sequence). V gave up 1 base and J gave up 1 base, with 9 bases separating them. CDR3 length: 16 amino acids. In DNA, the CDR3 is TGTGCCAGCAGCTTGTACGGGGGGTCCTATAATTCACCCCTCCACTTT. It translates to CASSLYGGSYNSPLHF.

The V call is TRBV6-6, the J call TRBJ2-1; TRBD2 agrees at 7 bases. V lost 5 bases, J lost 4 bases, and 8 bases stayed unmatched. Germline V gene sequence: CDR1 MNHNY, CDR2 SVGAGI (reference sequence). The CDR3 totals 15 residues. This CDR3 is CASSLTSASYNEQFF. CDR3 bases: TGTGCCAGCAGTCTTACTAGCGCTAGTTACAATGAGCAGTTCTTC.

The chain has TRBV6-5 and TRBJ1-1, with a tentative D call TRBD1 (6 bases). The CDR3 contains 13 residues. Germline CDR1 is MNHEY and CDR2 is SVGAGI. Trimming removed 6 bases at V and 1 base at J, with 9 bases between. For the CDR3, the DNA is TGTGCCAGCAGACCGGGACAGAACACTGAAGCTTTCTTT. Its translation: CASRPGQNTEAFF.

The CDR3 DNA reads TGTGCCAGCAGCGACCAGGGGGCCACCGGGGAGCTGTTTTTT. Its protein is CASSDQGATGELFF. This chain links TRBV7-8 with TRBJ2-2; 8 nucleotides agree with TRBD1. V lost 5 bases to trimming and J lost 4 bases; unmatched junction nucleotides: 3. The germline V gene has CDR1 SGHVS and CDR2 FQNEAQ. This CDR3 has 14 amino acids.

This chain links TRBV11-2 with TRBJ1-1; weak D call: TRBD1 (6 bases). The CDR3 length is 14 residues. V lost 6 bases and J 10 bases, leaving 21 bases between the germline ends. The germline gives CDR1 SGHAT, CDR2 FQNNGV. CDR3 amino acids: CASSPWTIQGPAFF. In DNA, the CDR3 is TGTGCCAGCAGTCCCTGGACAATACAGGGACCAGCTTTCTTT. Complete variable domain (other parts from reference TRBV11-2 and TRBJ1-1): EAGVAQSPRYKIIEKRQSVAFWCNPISGHATLYWYQQILGQGPKLLIQFQNNGVVDDSQLPKDRFSAERLKGVDSTLKIQPAKLEDSAVYLCASSPWTIQGPAFFGQGTRLTVV.

The rearrangement links TRBV5-1 to TRBJ1-2; no reliable D call. Trimming took 0 bases from V and 6 from J, leaving 9 bases between them. Germline assignment: CDR1 SGHRS and CDR2 YFSETQ. This CDR3 is built from 13 residues. The CDR3 sequence is CASSLEGEHGYTF. Here the CDR3 DNA reads TGCGCCAGCAGCTTGGAGGGAGAGCATGGCTACACCTTC.